This TCR beta chain was obtained from a study of T cells in Graves' hyperthyroidism and ophthalmopathy. This CDR3 is 14 amino acids long. Germline values: CDR1 GTSNPN, CDR2 SVGIG (reference sequence). Deletions cut 3 bases from V and 2 bases from J, with 11 bases between. The study, taken as a whole, reports: Median prediction lead before ophthalmopathy onset was around 6.9 months with the model. Blood also showed most of the thyroid clonotypes that were expanded above 0.001.

This clonotype appeared once. Antigen: not known. RNA transcripts gave rise to amplified TCR beta CDR3 regions. First-round RT-PCR targeting the TCR CDR3 was performed with the HTBI primer set. TCRdb called the multiplex PCR reads again in MiXCR, with one record for every CDR3 protein. The repertoire holds 450,000 to 700,000 distinct CDR3 sequences, with roughly 50% as singletons. Source material: peripheral blood or thyroid tissue (not recorded which). The receptor was derived from an adult woman with Graves' disease, either hyperthyroidism or ophthalmopathy (not recorded which). The V and J genes are TRBV30 and TRBJ1-5; TRBD1 might be the D (5 bases). In DNA form, the CDR3 reads TGTGCCTGGAGGGCTCGGGACCGCAATCAGCCCCAGCATTTT. It codes for CAWRARDRNQPQHF.